The clone carrying this TCR beta chain was observed a few times. The sample originates from a study of blood T cell repertoires in COVID-19. Measured with immunoSEQ multiplex PCR; TCRdb has only the in-frame clones, and not every one. This table has a few hundred thousand clones, about 87% appearing once. CDR1 is LNHDA, CDR2 SQIVND, per germline (reference sequence). V was clipped by 7 bases and J by 1 base, with 7 bases between them. This CDR3 is 12 amino acids long. The sample taken for sequencing was peripheral blood. This sequence was found in a man aged 55 to 70 who had recovered from COVID-19. V gene TRBV19 combines with J gene TRBJ1-1; D not certain. CDR3 sequence reads: CASKRSNTEAFF. In DNA form, the CDR3 reads TGTGCCAGTAAGAGGTCGAACACTGAAGCTTTCTTT.